A selection of T cell receptor beta chains follows, all from one sample in a study of cytomegalovirus exposure and HLA in healthy donors. Clones were read by immunoSEQ multiplex PCR, and TCRdb kept only the in-frame ones, dropping some. The sample has 110,000 to 150,000 clones, 75% to 85% seen once. The specimen was PBMCs. The receptors were sampled from a middle-aged man in good health and CMV-seronegative. CDR3s include the opening cysteine and the closing phenylalanine or tryptophan. The order of the fields is D gene, V gene, J gene, clone size, CDR3 length, CDR3 protein, CDR3 DNA. A D gene is named only where the DNA matches it firmly. A row's size may be missing; if present it is once, few, many or a size class.

D: TRBD2
V: TRBV27
J: TRBJ2-5
size: NA
length: 15
CDR3: CASSVGTSIPETQYF
DNA: TGTGCCAGCAGTGTCGGGACTAGCATCCCAGAGACCCAGTACTTC

D: TRBD1
V: TRBV19
J: TRBJ1-2
size: NA
length: 12
CDR3: CASTTGDYGYTF
DNA: TGTGCCAGTACGACAGGGGACTATGGCTACACCTTC

D: NA
V: TRBV7-2
J: TRBJ2-5
size: once
length: 14
CDR3: CASSRLVSQETQYF
DNA: TGTGCCAGCAGCCGACTTGTTAGTCAAGAGACCCAGTACTTC

D: NA
V: TRBV19
J: TRBJ1-1
size: NA
length: 15
CDR3: CASSIVNRPNTEAFF
DNA: TGTGCCAGTAGTATAGTGAACAGGCCGAACACTGAAGCTTTCTTT

D: TRBD1
V: TRBV6-5
J: TRBJ1-1
size: few
length: 14
CDR3: CASSRGNRGTEAFF
DNA: TGTGCCAGCAGTAGGGGGAACAGGGGGACTGAAGCTTTCTTT

D: NA
V: TRBV5-4
J: TRBJ2-2
size: NA
length: 16
CDR3: CASSPRGGENTGELFF
DNA: TGTGCCAGCAGCCCTAGGGGGGGGGAGAACACCGGGGAGCTGTTTTTT

D: TRBD1
V: TRBV5-3
J: TRBJ1-1
size: NA
length: 14
CDR3: CARSLRGPNTEAFF
DNA: TGTGCCAGAAGCCTCAGGGGGCCCAACACTGAAGCTTTCTTT

D: NA
V: TRBV2
J: TRBJ2-3
size: NA
length: 15
CDR3: CASKTGGGSPDTQYF
DNA: TGTGCCAGCAAAACCGGCGGGGGCTCCCCAGATACGCAGTATTTT

D: TRBD1
V: TRBV6-4
J: TRBJ2-3
size: NA
length: 14
CDR3: CASSDQGASDTQYF
DNA: TGTGCCAGCAGTGACCAGGGGGCGTCAGATACGCAGTATTTT

D: NA
V: TRBV29-1
J: TRBJ2-3
size: NA
length: 12
CDR3: CSVNPGADTQYF
DNA: TGCAGCGTTAACCCGGGTGCAGATACGCAGTATTTT

D: TRBD1
V: TRBV4-1
J: TRBJ1-5
size: NA
length: 17
CDR3: CASSAGTGASSNQPQHF
DNA: TGCGCCAGCAGCGCGGGGACAGGGGCCAGTAGCAATCAGCCCCAGCATTTT

D: TRBD2
V: TRBV9
J: TRBJ2-7
size: NA
length: 15
CDR3: CASSVGSGGPLEQYF
DNA: TGTGCCAGCAGCGTAGGGAGCGGGGGGCCCCTCGAGCAGTACTTC

D: NA
V: TRBV30
J: TRBJ1-6
size: NA
length: 16
CDR3: CARRSGTGLYNSPLHF
DNA: TGTGCCCGTCGGTCCGGTACAGGTCTCTATAATTCACCCCTCCACTTT

D: NA
V: TRBV4-3
J: TRBJ1-2
size: NA
length: 15
CDR3: CASSQTGLAGYGYTF
DNA: TGCGCCAGCAGCCAAACAGGGTTGGCGGGCTATGGCTACACCTTC

D: NA
V: TRBV7-9
J: TRBJ1-1
size: NA
length: 15
CDR3: CASSLAEGGNTEAFF
DNA: TGTGCCAGCAGCTTAGCGGAAGGGGGGAACACTGAAGCTTTCTTT

D: TRBD2
V: TRBV7-6
J: TRBJ2-7
size: few
length: 15
CDR3: CASSPRAGSSYEQYF
DNA: TGTGCCAGCAGCCCCAGAGCGGGGAGTTCCTACGAGCAGTACTTC

D: TRBD2
V: TRBV7-9
J: TRBJ2-1
size: NA
length: 16
CDR3: CASSLPGLGGSDEQFF
DNA: TGTGCCAGCAGCTTACCGGGACTAGGGGGTTCCGATGAGCAGTTCTTC

D: TRBD2
V: TRBV19
J: TRBJ2-3
size: NA
length: 16
CDR3: CASSILAGGRTDTQYF
DNA: TGTGCCAGTAGTATACTAGCGGGGGGCCGCACAGATACGCAGTATTTT

D: TRBD2
V: TRBV19
J: TRBJ2-5
size: NA
length: 18
CDR3: CASSGLAGAELKKETQYF
DNA: TGTGCCAGTAGTGGACTAGCGGGGGCCGAATTAAAGAAAGAGACCCAGTACTTC

D: NA
V: TRBV7-2
J: TRBJ1-3
size: NA
length: 16
CDR3: CASSLLGQLSGNTIYF
DNA: TGTGCCAGCAGCTTACTCGGACAGCTTTCTGGAAACACCATATATTTT

D: NA
V: TRBV11-2
J: TRBJ1-4
size: once
length: 17
CDR3: CASSSRGGTGRNEKLFF
DNA: TGTGCCAGCAGCTCCCGGGGAGGGACGGGGAGGAATGAAAAACTGTTTTTT

D: NA
V: TRBV6-5
J: TRBJ2-7
size: once
length: 12
CDR3: CASVDSPYEQYF
DNA: TGTGCCAGCGTCGACAGCCCCTACGAGCAGTACTTC

D: NA
V: TRBV5-6
J: TRBJ1-3
size: few
length: 15
CDR3: CASSLTETSGNTIYF
DNA: TGTGCCAGCAGCTTGACAGAGACCTCTGGAAACACCATATATTTT

D: NA
V: TRBV7-8
J: TRBJ1-2
size: NA
length: 15
CDR3: CASSLQSAQTYGYTF
DNA: TGTGCCAGCAGCCTACAATCGGCGCAGACTTATGGCTACACCTTC

D: TRBD2
V: TRBV6-1
J: TRBJ2-3
size: NA
length: 13
CDR3: CASSEISGDTQYF
DNA: TGTGCCAGCAGTGAGATTAGCGGGGATACGCAGTATTTT